Below, one TCR beta chain is given with its context. Germline V gives CDR1 SNHLY, CDR2 FYNNEI. This CDR3 region has 12 residues. Trimming shortened V by 8 bases and J by 9 bases, and 14 bases separated the two germline ends. Methods used by the authors: Amplification of reference gene primers provided the estimated nucleated cell counts. Sequenced by immunoSEQ multiplex PCR; TCRdb stores in-frame clones only, minus some. The D gene and trimming were derived from the DNA, and the V and J assignments and clone size from that table. The sample includes approximately 180,000 clones, roughly 88% of them seen just once. The data originate from a study of blood T cell repertoires in COVID-19. Whole-study context: Whether acute or convalescent, the COVID-19 samples came from the United States, Italy and Spain.

The TCR originated in a man aged 50 to 59 who had recovered from COVID-19. V and J are TRBV2 and TRBJ1-5; D is ambiguous. What was sequenced was PBMCs or T cells enriched from blood (not recorded which). In DNA form, the CDR3 reads TGTGCCAGCGGACTAGTTGAAGGGCCCCAGCATTTT. This codes for CASGLVEGPQHF.